The 15 T cell receptor beta chains presented below share a single source sample, sequenced in a study of cytomegalovirus exposure and HLA in healthy donors. It was with 60 Vbeta and 13 Jbeta primers that the PCR ran. The assay was immunoSEQ multiplex PCR, and TCRdb's table has in-frame clones only and misses some. The table has fewer than 200,000 clones, approximately 84% seen once. The material sequenced was PBMCs. The receptors originated from a man aged 18 to 29 in good health and CMV-seropositive.

The J gene is TRBJ2-5, the V gene TRBV5-4, with TRBD2 as a possible D gene (5 bases). The CDR3 extends over 14 amino acids. CDR1 and CDR2 from the germline V gene are SGHNT and YYREEE (reference sequence). Trimming shortened V by 0 bases and J by 4 bases, and 10 bases separated the two germline ends. CDR3 loop: CASSLAGVRETQYF. CDR3 DNA sequence: TGTGCCAGCAGCTTGGCCGGGGTAAGAGAGACCCAGTACTTC.

The chain links TRBV6-5 to TRBJ2-1; 12 bases align to TRBD2. J gave up 9 bases and V 6 bases, and 3 bases lay outside the gene matches. Germline V gives CDR1 MNHEY, CDR2 SVGAGI. CDR3 length: 13 residues. CDR3 DNA sequence: TGTGCCAGCAGCCGGACTAGCGGGGTTGAGCAGTTCTTC. Protein: CASSRTSGVEQFF.

V and J are TRBV7-2 and TRBJ1-4; tentatively, D is TRBD1 (6 bases). The CDR3 length is 16 residues. V lost 0 bases to trimming and J lost 7 bases, with 15 bases between them. CDR1 is SGHTA and CDR2 is FQGNSA in the germline V gene. CDR3 residues: CASSLASRTVAEKLFF. The CDR3 DNA is TGTGCCAGCAGCTTAGCGTCGAGGACAGTGGCTGAAAAACTGTTTTTT.

This sequence joins TRBV5-6 and TRBJ2-2; weak D call: TRBD1 (5 bases). Trimming left V 0 bases short and J 8 bases short, with 11 bases between. Germline CDR1 is SGHDT and CDR2 is YYEEEE. The CDR3 has 14 residues. The CDR3 loop is CASSLAGLTGELFF. The CDR3 coding sequence is TGTGCCAGCAGCTTGGCAGGGCTTACAGGGGAGCTGTTTTTT.

This chain connects TRBV4-3 to TRBJ2-2; 8 bases agree with TRBD2. This CDR3 has 16 amino acids. After removal of 4 bases from V and 8 bases from J, the junction contained 12 bases not matched to a gene. Germline assignment: CDR1 LGHNA and CDR2 YSLEER. CDR3 amino acids: CASSLAAGGEVGELFF. The CDR3 DNA is TGCGCCAGCAGCCTTGCCGCCGGGGGGGAGGTTGGGGAGCTGTTTTTT.

The chain links TRBV6-5 to TRBJ1-6, with 9 bases that match TRBD1. Trimming at V came to 4 bases and at J to 7 bases, leaving 5 bases not matched to a gene. CDR1 and CDR2 (germline): MNHEY, SVGAGI. The CDR3 totals 15 residues. The CDR3 region has the DNA TGTGCCAGCAGTTGGGGACAGGGTAAAAATTCACCCCTCCACTTT. Its protein product is CASSWGQGKNSPLHF.

The V call is TRBV6-1, the J call TRBJ2-7; no firm D call. The CDR3 has 11 residues. V shed 3 bases and J shed 3 bases, with 3 bases lying between them. The germline V gene encodes CDR1 MNHNS and CDR2 SASEGT. The CDR3 region has the DNA TGTGCCAGCAGTGACAGCTACGAGCAGTACTTC. Translation: CASSDSYEQYF.

The rearrangement links TRBV7-9 to TRBJ1-1; 10 bases line up with TRBD1. The CDR3 extends over 16 amino acids. The germline V gene has CDR1 SEHNR and CDR2 FQNEAQ (reference sequence). V trimming: 5 bases; J trimming: 5 bases; junction bases outside the gene matches: 11. CDR3 DNA sequence: TGTGCCAGCAGCCACGCGGTACCGGGACAGGGGACTGAAGCTTTCTTT. Translation gives CASSHAVPGQGTEAFF. Based on the CDR3 plus reference TRBV7-9 and TRBJ1-1, the full variable domain is DTGVSQNPRHKITKRGQNVTFRCDPISEHNRLYWYRQTLGQGPEFLTYFQNEAQLEKSRLLSDRFSAERPKGSFSTLEIQRTEQGDSAMYLCASSHAVPGQGTEAFFGQGTRLTVV.

The V and J genes are TRBV7-9 and TRBJ1-2; unclear D gene. The CDR3 is made up of 12 amino acids. Trimming removed 5 bases at V and 11 bases at J, with 15 bases between. Germline V lookup: CDR1 SEHNR, CDR2 FQNEAQ (reference sequence). Written as DNA, the CDR3 is TGTGCCAGCAGCGAATCGCCGAGTTATTACACCTTC. Its protein product is CASSESPSYYTF.

The chain uses TRBV7-6 and TRBJ2-3, with D uncertain. The CDR3 has 15 residues. The germline V gene has CDR1 SGHVS and CDR2 FNYEAQ. V was clipped by 1 base and J by 8 bases, with 16 bases between them. CDR3 sequence (DNA): TGTGCCAGCAGCTTAGTGGTCGCCCCGGGTGGTACGCAGTATTTT. Protein: CASSLVVAPGGTQYF. Combining the CDR3 with reference TRBV7-6 and TRBJ2-3 gives the whole variable domain GAGVSQSPRYKVTKRGQDVALRCDPISGHVSLYWYRQALGQGPEFLTYFNYEAQQDKSGLPNDRFSAERPEGSISTLTIQRTEQRDSAMYRCASSLVVAPGGTQYFGPGTRLTVL.

This rearrangement joins TRBV2 to TRBJ1-1; TRBD1 is a possible D gene (5 bases). The CDR3 runs to 13 residues. Trimming took 8 bases from V and 4 from J, leaving 14 bases between them. Germline V lookup: CDR1 SNHLY, CDR2 FYNNEI. CDR3 region: CASLDQGSTEAFF. As DNA, the CDR3 is TGTGCCAGCCTCGACCAGGGTAGCACTGAAGCTTTCTTT.

The genes are TRBV9 and TRBJ2-7, with 7 bases lining up with TRBD1. Germline V gives CDR1 SGDLS, CDR2 YYNGEE. The CDR3 runs 14 residues. Losses at the gene ends were 4 bases for V and 5 bases for J; bases not matched to a gene: 9. CDR3 residues: CASSPPGTENEQYF. For the CDR3, the DNA is TGTGCCAGCAGCCCTCCCGGGACAGAGAACGAGCAGTACTTC.

The rearrangement uses TRBV7-9 and TRBJ1-2, with 8 bases identical to TRBD1. Germline CDR1 and CDR2: SEHNR and FQNEAQ (reference sequence). The CDR3 is made up of 15 amino acids. V was pared by 5 bases and J by 5 bases, with 10 bases of the junction left unmatched. The CDR3 DNA follows: TGTGCCAGCAGCGAAGCAGGGGGCGAATTTTATGGCTACACCTTC. Translation: CASSEAGGEFYGYTF.

The chain joins TRBV5-4 to TRBJ2-5; tentative D call: TRBD2 (5 bases). CDR1 SGHNT and CDR2 YYREEE come from the germline V gene (reference sequence). V lost 2 bases to trimming and J lost 2 bases, with 19 bases between them. The CDR3 spans 17 residues. CDR3 bases: TGTGCCAGCAGCTTTAGAGGGCCCTATATAGGACAAGAGACCCAGTACTTC. Translated, it gives CASSFRGPYIGQETQYF. Complete variable domain (other parts from reference TRBV5-4 and TRBJ2-5): ETGVTQSPTHLIKTRGQQVTLRCSSQSGHNTVSWYQQALGQGPQFIFQYYREEENGRGNFPPRFSGLQFPNYSSELNVNALELDDSALYLCASSFRGPYIGQETQYFGPGTRLLVL.

The V and J genes are TRBV7-3 and TRBJ2-6; D is possibly TRBD1 (5 bases). The V gene lost 3 bases and the J gene lost 0 bases, with 9 bases spanning the gap. Germline V gives CDR1 SGHTA, CDR2 FQGTGA. The CDR3 length is 16 residues. The CDR3 loop reads CASSLGLLSGANVLTF. The CDR3 nucleotides are TGTGCCAGCAGCTTGGGGCTCCTCTCTGGGGCCAACGTCCTGACTTTC.